This entry lists 10 T cell receptor beta chains sequenced from one sample in a study of CD8 T cells in ankylosing spondylitis. Findings and limits, study-wide: There was a TCR beta motif, made of 7 to 9 highly homologous variants, that appeared characteristic of ankylosing spondylitis blood.

Antigens for these TCRs are unknown. TCRdb itself ran the 5' RACE reads through MiXCR, one entry per CDR3 protein. Counted here are about 540,000 distinct CDR3 sequences, about an eighth occurring once; the ten biggest clones make up approximately 7%. The sequencing input was blood, either unsorted or a sorted T cell fraction (not recorded which). These receptors all come from a male donor with ankylosing spondylitis.

This sequence joins TRBV5-1 and TRBJ2-1; 9 nucleotides line up with TRBD2. Per the germline V gene, CDR1 is SGHRS and CDR2 is YFSETQ. V lost 4 bases and J lost 8; bases outside the gene matches: 13. The CDR3 runs to 16 residues. The CDR3 is CASSPRRREGPHEQFF. The CDR3, as DNA: TGCGCCAGCAGCCCAAGGAGGCGGGAGGGCCCCCATGAGCAGTTCTTC. The variable domain in full, with the rest retrieved from reference TRBV5-1 and TRBJ2-1, is KAGVTQTPRYLIKTRGQQVTLSCSPISGHRSVSWYQQTPGQGLQFLFEYFSETQRNKGNFPGRFSGRQFSNSRSEMNVSTLELGDSALYLCASSPRRREGPHEQFFGPGTRLTVL.

The V call is TRBV12-3 or TRBV12-4, the J call TRBJ2-5, with 10 bases aligning to TRBD1. This CDR3 has 14 residues. Germline trimming cut 7 bases from V and 4 bases from J; bases unmatched to any gene: 6. The CDR3 loop reads CASKLWTGGETQYF. CDR3 bases: TGTGCCAGCAAGCTATGGACAGGGGGAGAGACCCAGTACTTC.

V is TRBV4-1 and J is TRBJ1-3; D call uncertain. Germline values: CDR1 MGHRA, CDR2 YSYEKL. Trimming cost V 1 base and J 0 bases, with 7 bases left between them. The CDR3 spans 15 residues. The CDR3 DNA follows: TGCGCCAGCAGCCAAGTCTTAGGCTCTGGAAACACCATATATTTT. This sequence encodes CASSQVLGSGNTIYF.

This clonotype turned up a few times. At one boundary the junction diverges from the germline segment, which might be a read error. The J gene is TRBJ2-2, the V gene TRBV20-1; D call uncertain. The CDR3 extends over 15 amino acids. Germline lookup yields CDR1 DFQATT and CDR2 SNEGSKA (reference sequence). CDR3 bases: TGCAGTGCTGGAGACTTTCCCGGTAACACCGGGGAGCTGTTTTTT. Its protein is CSAGDFPGNTGELFF.

This chain's CDR3 is CASSQEVGSYEQYF. In DNA form, the CDR3 reads TGTGCCAGCAGCCAAGAGGTCGGATCCTACGAGCAGTACTTC. The genes are TRBV3-1 and TRBJ2-7; D gene ambiguous. Deletions cut 0 bases from V and 1 base from J, with 7 bases between. The germline gives CDR1 LGHDT, CDR2 YNNKEL (reference sequence). The CDR3 covers 14 residues.

This clonotype was seen a handful of times. V gene TRBV18 combines with J gene TRBJ2-1; 12 bases are a match to TRBD2. Per the germline V gene, CDR1 is KGHSH and CDR2 is LQKENI. This CDR3 region has 19 residues. The V gene end was trimmed by 3 bases and the J gene end by 0 bases; junction bases not matched to a gene: 9. CDR3 amino acids: CASSPPGLAGRSSYNEQFF. CDR3 nucleotide sequence: TGTGCCAGCTCACCCCCGGGACTAGCGGGCCGGAGCTCCTACAATGAGCAGTTCTTC.

V gene TRBV20-1 combines with J gene TRBJ1-1; D is ambiguous. CDR3 length equals 16 residues. CDR1 DFQATT and CDR2 SNEGSKA come from the germline V gene (reference sequence). The V end lost 3 bases, the J end lost 0 bases, and 17 bases lay between the germline ends. CDR3 DNA: TGCAGTGCTAGGCCTTTAGTACGCCCCATGAACACTGAAGCTTTCTTT. Amino acids: CSARPLVRPMNTEAFF.

This clonotype was observed a few times. The V call is TRBV10-3, the J call TRBJ2-1; 8 bases are shared with TRBD2. Trimming removed 5 bases from V and 6 bases from J; junction bases left unmatched: 12. Germline CDR1 ENHRY, CDR2 SYGVKD. CDR3 length: 16 amino acids. The CDR3 sequence: CAISYLPGGQGNEQFF. DNA of the CDR3: TGTGCCATCAGTTATTTACCGGGAGGGCAGGGCAATGAGCAGTTCTTC.

The chain combines TRBV3-1 with TRBJ2-2; D is unclear. The V end lost 0 bases, the J end lost 5 bases, and 7 bases lay between the germline ends. The CDR3 totals 14 residues. Germline V gene lookup returns CDR1 LGHDT and CDR2 YNNKEL (reference sequence). CDR3 loop: CASSQDSWTGELFF. As DNA, the CDR3 is TGTGCCAGCAGCCAAGATAGCTGGACCGGGGAGCTGTTTTTT.

This clonotype was recorded a few times. The gene calls are TRBV7-2 and TRBJ2-1; 7 nucleotides match TRBD2. Germline CDR1 SGHTA, CDR2 FQGNSA. V shed 6 bases, J shed 8 bases, and the junction held 13 bases outside the gene matches. The CDR3 covers 15 residues. CDR3 region: CASSALGGRGYEQFF. CDR3 DNA sequence: TGTGCCAGCAGTGCCCTAGGCGGGAGAGGCTATGAGCAGTTCTTC.